This TCR beta chain was identified during a study of T cell responses to AZD1222 COVID-19 vaccine. Details on this clone: Its matching antigen is unknown.

TCRdb keeps only in-frame clones here, not all; method: immunoSEQ multiplex PCR. The sample carries around 150,000 clones, about 90% recorded once. Study-level results: Baseline serostatus was positive in only six AZD1222 recipients. Sampling that yielded the repertoires occurred only after the peak T cell response. Possibly, clonal diversity was underestimated; donors were largely white British and included more females.

This CDR3 spans 14 amino acids. Germline V gene lookup returns CDR1 SGHTA and CDR2 FQGNSA. Trimming removed 1 base at V and 8 bases at J, with 14 bases between. This material consisted of peripheral blood, taken on day 0 of MenACWY control vaccination. This TCR derives from an adult in good health. This sequence joins TRBV7-2 and TRBJ1-2; D is uncertain. CDR3 coding DNA: TGTGCCAGCAGCTTAGATGGACGAGGAACGGGCTACACCTTC. Amino acids: CASSLDGRGTGYTF. Looking up the rest from reference TRBV7-2 and TRBJ1-2 gives the full variable domain: GAGVSQSPSNKVTEKGKDVELRCDPISGHTALYWYRQSLGQGLEFLIYFQGNSAPDKSGLPSDRFSAERTGGSVSTLTIQRTQQEDSAVYLCASSLDGRGTGYTFGSGTRLTVV.